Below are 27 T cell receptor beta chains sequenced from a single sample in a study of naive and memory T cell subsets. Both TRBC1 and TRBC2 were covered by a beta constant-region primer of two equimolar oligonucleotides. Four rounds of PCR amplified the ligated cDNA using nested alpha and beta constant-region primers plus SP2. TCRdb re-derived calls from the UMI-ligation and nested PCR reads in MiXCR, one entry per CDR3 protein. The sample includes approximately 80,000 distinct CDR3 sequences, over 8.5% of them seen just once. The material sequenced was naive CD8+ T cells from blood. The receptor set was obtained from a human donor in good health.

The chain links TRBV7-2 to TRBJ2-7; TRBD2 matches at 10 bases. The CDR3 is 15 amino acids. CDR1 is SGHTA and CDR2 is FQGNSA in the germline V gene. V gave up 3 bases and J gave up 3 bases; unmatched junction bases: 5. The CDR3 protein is CASSFRLAGSYEQYF. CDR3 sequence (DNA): TGTGCCAGCAGCTTCAGACTAGCGGGCAGCTACGAGCAGTACTTC.

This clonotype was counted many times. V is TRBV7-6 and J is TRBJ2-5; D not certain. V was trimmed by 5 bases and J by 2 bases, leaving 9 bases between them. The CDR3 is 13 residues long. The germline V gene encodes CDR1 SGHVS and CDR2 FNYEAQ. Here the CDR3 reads CASSPWAQETQYF. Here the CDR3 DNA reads TGTGCCAGCAGCCCCTGGGCTCAAGAGACCCAGTACTTC.

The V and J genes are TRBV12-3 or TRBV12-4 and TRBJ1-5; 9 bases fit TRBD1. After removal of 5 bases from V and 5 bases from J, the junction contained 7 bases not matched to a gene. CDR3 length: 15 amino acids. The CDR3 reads CASSPGTGSHQPQHF. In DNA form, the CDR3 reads TGTGCCAGCAGTCCCGGGACAGGGAGTCATCAGCCCCAGCATTTT.

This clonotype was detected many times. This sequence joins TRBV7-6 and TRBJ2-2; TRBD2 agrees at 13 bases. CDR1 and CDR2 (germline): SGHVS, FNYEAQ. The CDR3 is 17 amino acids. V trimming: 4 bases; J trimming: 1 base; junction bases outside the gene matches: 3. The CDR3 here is CASSSWTSGGNTGELFF. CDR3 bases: TGTGCCAGCAGCTCGTGGACTAGCGGGGGGAACACCGGGGAGCTGTTTTTT.

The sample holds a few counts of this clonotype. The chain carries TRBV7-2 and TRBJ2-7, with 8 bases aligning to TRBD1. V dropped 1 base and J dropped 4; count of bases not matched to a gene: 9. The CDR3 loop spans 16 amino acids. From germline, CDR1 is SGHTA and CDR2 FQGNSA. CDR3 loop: CASSLGGGQGKYEQYF. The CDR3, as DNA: TGTGCCAGCAGCTTAGGGGGAGGACAGGGCAAGTACGAGCAGTACTTC. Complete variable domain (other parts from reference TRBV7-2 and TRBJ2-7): GAGVSQSPSNKVTEKGKDVELRCDPISGHTALYWYRQSLGQGLEFLIYFQGNSAPDKSGLPSDRFSAERTGGSVSTLTIQRTQQEDSAVYLCASSLGGGQGKYEQYFGPGTRLTVT.

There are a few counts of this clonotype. The CDR3 sequence is CASSHRTSGDQETQYF. DNA for the CDR3: TGTGCCAGCAGTCACAGGACTAGCGGGGACCAAGAGACCCAGTACTTC. The chain employs TRBV2 and TRBJ2-5; 12 bases are a match to TRBD2. This CDR3 contains 16 residues. Germline CDR1 and CDR2: SNHLY and FYNNEI. Losses at the gene ends were 5 bases for V and 0 bases for J; bases not matched to a gene: 4.

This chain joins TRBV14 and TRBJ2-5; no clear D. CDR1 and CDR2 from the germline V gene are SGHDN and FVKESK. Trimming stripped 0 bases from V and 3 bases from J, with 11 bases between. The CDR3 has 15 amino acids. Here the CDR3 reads CASSQDGGPKETQYF. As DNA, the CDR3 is TGTGCCAGCAGCCAAGACGGCGGACCGAAAGAGACCCAGTACTTC.

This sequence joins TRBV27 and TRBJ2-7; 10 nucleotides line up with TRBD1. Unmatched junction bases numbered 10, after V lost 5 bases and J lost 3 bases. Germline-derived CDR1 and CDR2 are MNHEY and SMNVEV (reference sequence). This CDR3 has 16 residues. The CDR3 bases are TGTGCCAGCAGTCCAACCGGGACAGGGGTCTTCTACGAGCAGTACTTC. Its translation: CASSPTGTGVFYEQYF.

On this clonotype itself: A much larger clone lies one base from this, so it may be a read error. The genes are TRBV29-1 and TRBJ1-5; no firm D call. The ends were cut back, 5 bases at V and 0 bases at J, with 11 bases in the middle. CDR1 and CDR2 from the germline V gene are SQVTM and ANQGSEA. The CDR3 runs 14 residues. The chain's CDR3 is CSVLDTHSNQPQHF. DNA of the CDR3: TGCAGCGTTCTAGACACCCATAGCAATCAGCCCCAGCATTTT.

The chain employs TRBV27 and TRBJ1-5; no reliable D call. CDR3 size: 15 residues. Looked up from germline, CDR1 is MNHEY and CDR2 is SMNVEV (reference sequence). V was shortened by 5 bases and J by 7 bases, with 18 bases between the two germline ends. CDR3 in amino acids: CASSPTGPHGQPQHF. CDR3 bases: TGTGCCAGCAGTCCCACCGGGCCCCATGGACAGCCCCAGCATTTT.

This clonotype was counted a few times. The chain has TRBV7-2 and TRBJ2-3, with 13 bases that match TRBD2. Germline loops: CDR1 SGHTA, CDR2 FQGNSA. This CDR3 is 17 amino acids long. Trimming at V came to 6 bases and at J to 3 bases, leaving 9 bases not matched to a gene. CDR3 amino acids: CASSRTSGSPVTDTQYF. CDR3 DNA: TGTGCCAGCAGTCGGACTAGCGGGAGCCCGGTTACAGATACGCAGTATTTT.

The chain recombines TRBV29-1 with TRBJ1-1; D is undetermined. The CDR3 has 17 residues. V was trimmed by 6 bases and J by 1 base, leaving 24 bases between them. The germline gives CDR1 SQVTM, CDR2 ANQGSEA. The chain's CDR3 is CSVEDDKAAKWNTEAFF. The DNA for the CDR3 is TGCAGCGTGGAGGATGACAAGGCCGCAAAATGGAACACTGAAGCTTTCTTT.

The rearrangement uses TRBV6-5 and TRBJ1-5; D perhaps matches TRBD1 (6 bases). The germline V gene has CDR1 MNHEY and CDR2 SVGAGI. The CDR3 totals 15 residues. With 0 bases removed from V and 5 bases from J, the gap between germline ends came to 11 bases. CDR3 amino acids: CASSYSDSIYQPQHF. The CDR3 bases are TGTGCCAGCAGTTACTCGGACAGTATCTATCAGCCCCAGCATTTT.

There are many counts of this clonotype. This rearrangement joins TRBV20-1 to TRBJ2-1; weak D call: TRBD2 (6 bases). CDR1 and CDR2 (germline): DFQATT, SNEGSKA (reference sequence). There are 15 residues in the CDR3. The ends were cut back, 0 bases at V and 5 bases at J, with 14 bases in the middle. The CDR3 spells CSARESGQAHNEQFF. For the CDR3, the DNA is TGCAGTGCTAGAGAGAGCGGGCAAGCCCACAATGAGCAGTTCTTC.

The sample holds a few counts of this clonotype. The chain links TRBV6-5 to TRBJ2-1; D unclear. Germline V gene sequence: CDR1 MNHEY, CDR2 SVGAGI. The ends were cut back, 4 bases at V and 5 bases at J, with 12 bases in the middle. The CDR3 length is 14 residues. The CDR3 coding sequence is TGTGCCAGCAGTTTCGGTACGGAAGACAATGAGCAGTTCTTC. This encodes CASSFGTEDNEQFF.

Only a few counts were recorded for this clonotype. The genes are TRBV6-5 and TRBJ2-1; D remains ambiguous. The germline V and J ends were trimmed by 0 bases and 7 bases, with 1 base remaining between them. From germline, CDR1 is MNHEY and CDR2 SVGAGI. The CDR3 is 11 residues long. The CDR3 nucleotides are TGTGCCAGCAGTTACTCGAATGAGCAGTTCTTC. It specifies CASSYSNEQFF.

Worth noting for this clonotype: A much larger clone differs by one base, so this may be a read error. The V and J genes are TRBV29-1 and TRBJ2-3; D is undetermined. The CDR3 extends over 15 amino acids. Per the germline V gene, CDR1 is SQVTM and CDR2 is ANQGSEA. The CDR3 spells CSHRKKGEATDMQYF. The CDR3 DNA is TGCAGTCATAGGAAAAAGGGCGAAGCCACAGATATGCAGTATTTT.

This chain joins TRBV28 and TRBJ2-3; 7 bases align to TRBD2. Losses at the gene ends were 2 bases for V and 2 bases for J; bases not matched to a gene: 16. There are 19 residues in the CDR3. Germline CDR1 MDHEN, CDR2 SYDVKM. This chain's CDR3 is CASSLISREDFLNTDTQYF. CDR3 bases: TGTGCCAGCAGTTTAATTTCCCGGGAGGACTTTTTGAACACAGATACGCAGTATTTT.

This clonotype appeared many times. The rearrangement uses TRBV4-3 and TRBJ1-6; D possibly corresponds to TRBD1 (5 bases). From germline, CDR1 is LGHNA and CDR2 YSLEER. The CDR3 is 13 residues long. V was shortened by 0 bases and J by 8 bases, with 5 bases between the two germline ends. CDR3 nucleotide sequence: TGCGCCAGCAGCCAAGAGGGGGATTCACCCCTCCACTTT. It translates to CASSQEGDSPLHF.

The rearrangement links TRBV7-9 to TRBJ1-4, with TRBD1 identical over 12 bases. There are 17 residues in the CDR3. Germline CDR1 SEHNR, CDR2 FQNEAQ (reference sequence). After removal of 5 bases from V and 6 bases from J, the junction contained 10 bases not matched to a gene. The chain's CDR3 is CASSDSGTGGADEKLFF. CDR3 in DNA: TGTGCCAGCAGCGACTCCGGGACAGGGGGCGCCGATGAAAAACTGTTTTTT.

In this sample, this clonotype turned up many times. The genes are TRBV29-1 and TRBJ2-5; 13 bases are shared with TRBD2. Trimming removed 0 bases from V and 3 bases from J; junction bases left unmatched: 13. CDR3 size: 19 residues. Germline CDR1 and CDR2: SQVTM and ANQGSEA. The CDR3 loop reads CSVEEPFGWGLAGKETQYF. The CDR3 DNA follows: TGCAGCGTTGAAGAACCCTTTGGTTGGGGACTAGCGGGAAAAGAGACCCAGTACTTC.

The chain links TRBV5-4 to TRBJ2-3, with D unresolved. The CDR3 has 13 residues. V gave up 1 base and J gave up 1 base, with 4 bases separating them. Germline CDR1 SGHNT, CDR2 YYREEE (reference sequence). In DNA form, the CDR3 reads TGTGCCAGCAGCTTGTGGGGCACAGATACGCAGTATTTT. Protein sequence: CASSLWGTDTQYF.

The CDR3 here is CASRAEYSNQPQHF. For the CDR3, the DNA is TGTGCCAGTAGAGCAGAGTATAGCAATCAGCCCCAGCATTTT. V usage is TRBV19 and J usage is TRBJ1-5, with D unresolved. Per the germline V gene, CDR1 is LNHDA and CDR2 is SQIVND (reference sequence). This CDR3 has 14 amino acids. V lost 6 bases to trimming and J lost 0 bases, with 9 bases between them.

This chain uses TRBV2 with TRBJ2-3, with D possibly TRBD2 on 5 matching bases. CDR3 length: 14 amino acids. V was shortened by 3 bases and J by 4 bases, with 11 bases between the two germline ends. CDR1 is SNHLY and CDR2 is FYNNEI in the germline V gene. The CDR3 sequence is CASSDGSGADTQYF. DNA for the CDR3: TGTGCCAGCAGTGATGGAAGCGGCGCAGATACGCAGTATTTT.

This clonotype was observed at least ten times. The CDR3 region is CATSDDRENTEAFF. The CDR3 region has the DNA TGTGCCACCAGTGATGACAGGGAAAACACTGAAGCTTTCTTT. The chain couples TRBV24-1 to TRBJ1-1, with 7 bases fitting TRBD1. CDR1 and CDR2 (germline): KGHDR, SFDVKD. The CDR3 has 14 residues. V shed 3 bases, J shed 2 bases, and the junction held 2 bases outside the gene matches.

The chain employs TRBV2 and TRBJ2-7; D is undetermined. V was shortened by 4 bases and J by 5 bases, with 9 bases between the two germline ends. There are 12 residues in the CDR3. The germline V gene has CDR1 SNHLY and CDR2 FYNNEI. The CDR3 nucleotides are TGTGCCAGCAGTGGTTCCCTCCACGAGCAGTACTTC. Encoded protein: CASSGSLHEQYF.

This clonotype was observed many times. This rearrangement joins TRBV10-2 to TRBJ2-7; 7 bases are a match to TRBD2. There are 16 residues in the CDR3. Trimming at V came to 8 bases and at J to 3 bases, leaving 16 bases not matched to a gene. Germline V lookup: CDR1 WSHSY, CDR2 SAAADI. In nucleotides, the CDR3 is TGCGCCAGCGTTTGGAGGGCGGGAGAGGCCCTCTACGAGCAGTACTTC. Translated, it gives CASVWRAGEALYEQYF.